Reported below is one TCR beta chain. Its antigen is not known. The protocol was immunoSEQ multiplex PCR, while the TCRdb copy is restricted to in-frame clones and leaves out a portion. The sample lists over 25,000 clones, about 76% seen once, with roughly 15% in the top ten. The CDR3 contains 17 residues. V lost 2 bases to trimming and J lost 0 bases; unmatched junction nucleotides: 4. Germline CDR1 and CDR2: SGHVS and FQNEAQ. The data are from a study of OX40 agonist ivuxolimab in advanced cancers. Across the whole study: Three patients responded partially, comprising one with hepatocellular carcinoma and two with cutaneous melanoma. Study-level results: Specificity for antigen went undetermined in the expanded peripheral T cells.

The sequence was obtained from an adult with an advanced solid tumor such as melanoma, head and neck, liver or kidney cancer. J is TRBJ2-1 and V is TRBV7-8; TRBD2 aligns across 10 bases. The material was CD4+ or CD8+ T cells sorted from blood, obtained in a trial of the OX40 agonist ivuxolimab. CDR3: CASSLLAGVSSYNEQFF. CDR3 in DNA: TGTGCCAGCAGCTTACTAGCGGGGGTGAGCTCCTACAATGAGCAGTTCTTC.